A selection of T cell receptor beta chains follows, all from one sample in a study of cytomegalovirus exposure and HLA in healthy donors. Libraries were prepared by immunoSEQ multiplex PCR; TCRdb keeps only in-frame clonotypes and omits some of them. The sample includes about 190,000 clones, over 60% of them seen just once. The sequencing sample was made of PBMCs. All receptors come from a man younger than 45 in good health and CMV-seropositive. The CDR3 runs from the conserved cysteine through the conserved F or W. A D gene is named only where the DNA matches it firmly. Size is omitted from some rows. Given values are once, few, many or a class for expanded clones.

TGCGCCAGCAGCTCGGCAGGGCGGAACACTGAAGCTTTCTTT,CASSSAGRNTEAFF,TRBV5-1,once,TRBJ1-1,.
TGTGCCACCTACGGGCTAGCGGGAGCCGAGCAGTACTTC,CATYGLAGAEQYF,TRBV6-5,.,TRBJ2-7,TRBD2
TGTGCCAGCGCTATACGGACTAGCGGATGGGAGACCCAGTACTTC,CASAIRTSGWETQYF,TRBV28,once,TRBJ2-5,TRBD2
TGTGCCAGCAGCCCCGGGGACAGGGTGTATGAGCAGTTCTTC,CASSPGDRVYEQFF,TRBV7-9,.,TRBJ2-1,TRBD1
TGTGCCTGGACCAGACTAGCGGGGGGAACCTACGAGCAGTACTTC,CAWTRLAGGTYEQYF,TRBV30,few,TRBJ2-7,TRBD2
TGTGCCAGCAGTTTTTTACAGGGGGTCTATGGCTACACCTTC,CASSFLQGVYGYTF,TRBV28,.,TRBJ1-2,TRBD1
TGCGCCAGCAGGGACCGGGACAGGGGGATTTACGAGCAGTACTTC,CASRDRDRGIYEQYF,TRBV4-1,.,TRBJ2-7,TRBD1
TGCGCCAGCAGCCCACAGGGGGCAACTAATGAAAAACTGTTTTTT,CASSPQGATNEKLFF,TRBV5-1,.,TRBJ1-4,TRBD1
TGCGCCAGCAGTCAAGGCGGCAGGGCGGCCCAGAACACCGGGGAGCTGTTTTTT,CASSQGGRAAQNTGELFF,TRBV23-1,.,TRBJ2-2,.
TGTGCCATCAGTGAGCTCGGGGAGCTGTTTTTT,CAISELGELFF,TRBV10-3,.,TRBJ2-2,.
TGTGCCACCAGCAGGGGGAGAGGCACAGATACGCAGTATTTT,CATSRGRGTDTQYF,TRBV15,.,TRBJ2-3,.
TGTGCCAGCAGTTCGACTAGCGGGGGGGCTCGGGAGCAGTTCTTC,CASSSTSGGAREQFF,TRBV6-5,once,TRBJ2-1,TRBD2
TGTGCCAGCAGCTTAAGAGTAAGGGGGACCCAGTACTTC,CASSLRVRGTQYF,TRBV7-9,few,TRBJ2-5,.
TGTGCCAGCTCACCACTACAGGGAGGGGCCTACGAGCAGTACTTC,CASSPLQGGAYEQYF,TRBV18,few,TRBJ2-7,.